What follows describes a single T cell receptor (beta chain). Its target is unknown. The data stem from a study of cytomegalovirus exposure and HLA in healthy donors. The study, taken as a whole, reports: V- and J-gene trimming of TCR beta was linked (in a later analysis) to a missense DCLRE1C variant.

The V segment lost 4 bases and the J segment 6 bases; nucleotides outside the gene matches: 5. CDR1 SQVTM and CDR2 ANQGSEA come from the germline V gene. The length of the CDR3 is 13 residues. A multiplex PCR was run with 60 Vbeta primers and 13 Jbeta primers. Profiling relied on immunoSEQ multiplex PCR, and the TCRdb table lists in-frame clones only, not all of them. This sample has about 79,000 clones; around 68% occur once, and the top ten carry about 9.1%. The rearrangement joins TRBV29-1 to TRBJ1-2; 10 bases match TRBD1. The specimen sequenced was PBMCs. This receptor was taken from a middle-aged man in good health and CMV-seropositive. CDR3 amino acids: CSVGGGTGDGYTF. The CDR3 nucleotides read TGCAGCGTTGGGGGAGGGACAGGGGATGGCTACACCTTC.